These 28 T cell receptor beta chains were sequenced from one sample in a study of Ad26.COV2.S vaccination and SARS-CoV-2 variants. Stated treatment: approximately 18 received Ad26.COV2.S at low or high dose, single or two shots; roughly 5 received placebo; per-sample allocation not given. Specimen acquisition occurred on day 63 following the initial vaccine or placebo injection. Generated by immunoSEQ multiplex PCR, the TCRdb table keeps only in-frame clones and is missing some. Here the sample spans 350,000 to 500,000 clones, 90% being singletons. Sequenced here: peripheral blood, sampled in a trial of Ad26.COV2.S vaccine versus placebo. Source of these receptors: a person between 18 and 59 years old who received the Ad26.COV2.S COVID-19 vaccine or a placebo.

This clone was recorded a few times. The CDR3 protein is CASSRDRGAPEAFF. The CDR3 region has the DNA TGTGCCAGCAGCCGAGACAGGGGGGCACCTGAAGCTTTCTTT. V and J are TRBV28 and TRBJ1-1; 9 bases are a match to TRBD1. From germline, CDR1 is MDHEN and CDR2 SYDVKM. The CDR3 has 14 residues. Trimming took 6 bases from V and 6 from J; bases not matched to a gene: 8.

CDR3 sequence: CASSHWTGPFNSPLHF. The CDR3 DNA reads as TGTGCCAGCAGCCACTGGACAGGGCCGTTCAATTCACCCCTCCACTTT. The J gene is TRBJ1-6, the V gene TRBV3-1 (or the pseudogene TRBV3-2), with TRBD1 matching 8 bases. This CDR3 contains 16 residues. Germline V gene sequence: CDR1 LGHDT, CDR2 YNNKEL (reference sequence). The junction had 8 bases not matched to a gene; V was cut back by 3 bases and J by 7 bases.

The chain links TRBV5-4 to TRBJ2-3, with D possibly TRBD2 on 6 matching bases. V was pared by 3 bases and J by 3 bases, with 17 bases between. CDR3 size: 16 residues. Germline V gives CDR1 SGHNT, CDR2 YYREEE (reference sequence). The CDR3 spells CASSSGVGRLTDTQYF. The CDR3 coding sequence is TGTGCCAGCAGCTCGGGGGTCGGAAGATTGACAGATACGCAGTATTTT. Based on the CDR3 plus reference TRBV5-4 and TRBJ2-3, the full variable domain is ETGVTQSPTHLIKTRGQQVTLRCSSQSGHNTVSWYQQALGQGPQFIFQYYREEENGRGNFPPRFSGLQFPNYSSELNVNALELDDSALYLCASSSGVGRLTDTQYFGPGTRLTVL.

For the CDR3, the DNA is TGTGCCAGCAGTTTAAGGGACCGTCGCTACCCCAACTATGGCTACACCTTC. Translated, it gives CASSLRDRRYPNYGYTF. The V gene is TRBV28, the J gene TRBJ1-2, with D maybe TRBD1 (5 bases). This CDR3 comprises 17 residues. Germline assignment: CDR1 MDHEN and CDR2 SYDVKM. V was clipped by 2 bases and J by 2 bases, with 18 bases between them.

The chain uses TRBV5-1 and TRBJ1-1; D is ambiguous. The CDR3 contains 14 residues. Germline V gene data show CDR1 as SGHRS and CDR2 as YFSETQ. Trimming took off 0 bases at V and 4 bases at J, with 10 bases between the two ends. The CDR3 loop is CASSLAYLSTEAFF. CDR3 bases: TGCGCCAGCAGCTTGGCCTATCTGTCCACTGAAGCTTTCTTT.

The V and J genes are TRBV7-3 and TRBJ1-1; D is possibly TRBD1 (5 bases). From germline, CDR1 is SGHTA and CDR2 FQGTGA. The CDR3 totals 13 residues. V lost 3 bases and J lost 5, with 10 bases in between. The CDR3 DNA follows: TGTGCCAGCAGCTTCGGGAGGGGTACTGAAGCTTTCTTT. Amino acids: CASSFGRGTEAFF.

This chain joins TRBV2 and TRBJ2-1; 13 positions agree with TRBD2. The CDR3 has 15 amino acids. Per germline, CDR1 SNHLY and CDR2 FYNNEI. After removal of 7 bases from V and 15 bases from J, the junction contained 15 bases not matched to a gene. This CDR3 reads CASIQLAGGPGQWFF. The CDR3 DNA sequence: TGTGCCAGCATTCAACTAGCGGGAGGGCCAGGGCAATGGTTCTTC.

This chain connects TRBV24-1 to TRBJ2-1, with 9 bases lining up with TRBD1. Germline CDR1 and CDR2: KGHDR and SFDVKD. Germline trimming cut 5 bases from V and 14 bases from J; bases unmatched to any gene: 15. There are 15 residues in the CDR3. This CDR3 is CATSGIEAPDRGEFF. CDR3 coding DNA: TGTGCCACCAGTGGGATCGAAGCCCCGGACAGGGGTGAGTTCTTC.

CDR3 loop: CASSAGTEAFF. CDR3 nucleotide sequence: TGTGCCAGCAGTGCCGGGACAGAAGCTTTCTTT. The chain carries TRBV28 and TRBJ1-1; D might be TRBD1 (6 bases). Deletions cut 5 bases from V and 8 bases from J, with 9 bases between. This CDR3 has 11 amino acids. The germline gives CDR1 MDHEN, CDR2 SYDVKM.

The chain uses TRBV6-2 or TRBV6-3 and TRBJ2-2, with TRBD2 matching over 7 bases. Germline V gene lookup returns CDR1 MNHEY and CDR2 SVGEGT. V lost 5 bases, J lost 1 base, and 13 bases stayed unmatched. The CDR3 is 18 residues long. For the CDR3, the DNA is TGTGCCAGCAGTCACCCCCTGGGGAGGGCCGGGAACACCGGGGAGCTGTTTTTT. Translation gives CASSHPLGRAGNTGELFF.

This chain joins TRBV24-1 and TRBJ2-1, with unresolved D. Germline CDR1 and CDR2: KGHDR and SFDVKD. V lost 10 bases and J 7 bases, leaving 16 bases between the germline ends. The CDR3 loop spans 13 amino acids. The CDR3 sequence is CATDARVSNEQFF. The CDR3 coding sequence is TGTGCCACTGACGCCCGCGTAAGTAATGAGCAGTTCTTC.

The chain uses TRBV6-2 or TRBV6-3 and TRBJ2-7; 10 bases agree with TRBD1. The germline gives CDR1 MNHEY, CDR2 SVGEGT. The CDR3 runs 17 residues. V trimming: 0 bases; J trimming: 4 bases; junction bases outside the gene matches: 9. CDR3 DNA sequence: TGTGCCAGCAGTTACTCGCCGGGACAGGGGTCGAGGTACGAGCAGTACTTC. It encodes CASSYSPGQGSRYEQYF.

The genes are TRBV29-1 and TRBJ2-7; D is undetermined. CDR3 length: 11 residues. Germline assignment: CDR1 SQVTM and CDR2 ANQGSEA. Trimming pared 3 bases from V and 3 bases from J, leaving 6 bases between. The CDR3 bases are TGCAGCGTTGACGAAAGCTACGAGCAGTACTTC. Encoded protein: CSVDESYEQYF.

The rearrangement joins TRBV6-1 to TRBJ2-7; TRBD2 is a possible D gene (5 bases). The CDR3 is 15 amino acids. V was clipped by 3 bases and J by 3 bases, with 15 bases between them. Germline CDR1 and CDR2: MNHNS and SASEGT. CDR3 amino acids: CASSDTAGDLYEQYF. Here the CDR3 DNA reads TGTGCCAGCAGTGACACGGCGGGTGACCTCTACGAGCAGTACTTC.

The chain combines TRBV3-1 (or the pseudogene TRBV3-2) with TRBJ2-5; TRBD2 matches 12 bases. CDR3 size: 17 residues. CDR1 is LGHDT, CDR2 YNNKEL, per germline (reference sequence). The J segment lost 5 bases and the V segment lost 2 bases, leaving 9 bases of the junction unmatched. The CDR3 sequence: CASSQTILAGGGETQYF. CDR3 coding DNA: TGTGCCAGCAGCCAAACTATTCTAGCGGGAGGGGGGGAGACCCAGTACTTC.

The chain couples TRBV5-1 to TRBJ2-7; a possible D gene is TRBD1 (6 bases). Germline CDR1 is SGHRS and CDR2 is YFSETQ. The CDR3 runs to 14 residues. Trimming removed 5 bases at V and 4 bases at J, with 16 bases between. The CDR3 DNA is TGCGCCAGCAGTACCACAGGGCCATCGTACGAGCAGTACTTC. Translation gives CASSTTGPSYEQYF. Variable domain in full (rest from reference TRBV5-1 and TRBJ2-7): KAGVTQTPRYLIKTRGQQVTLSCSPISGHRSVSWYQQTPGQGLQFLFEYFSETQRNKGNFPGRFSGRQFSNSRSEMNVSTLELGDSALYLCASSTTGPSYEQYFGPGTRLTVT.

The genes are TRBV6-5 and TRBJ2-7; 8 bases are a match to TRBD1. This CDR3 has 14 residues. J lost 4 bases, V lost 6 bases, and 8 bases had no gene match. The germline gives CDR1 MNHEY, CDR2 SVGAGI. The CDR3 sequence: CASRRGQGNYEQYF. The CDR3 region has the DNA TGTGCCAGCAGGCGTGGACAGGGAAATTACGAGCAGTACTTC.

V and J are TRBV29-1 and TRBJ1-2; no firm D call. Germline-derived CDR1 and CDR2 are SQVTM and ANQGSEA. The CDR3 extends over 13 amino acids. Trimming left V 3 bases short and J 0 bases short, with 8 bases between. CDR3 nucleotide sequence: TGCAGCGTTGATGGGTTGCCTAACTATGGCTACACCTTC. It translates to CSVDGLPNYGYTF.

The V call is TRBV24-1, the J call TRBJ2-5; 9 bases agree with TRBD2. CDR3 size: 15 residues. Losses at the gene ends were 4 bases for V and 5 bases for J; bases not matched to a gene: 7. Looked up from germline, CDR1 is KGHDR and CDR2 is SFDVKD. The CDR3 here is CATSDLAGDRETQYF. In nucleotides, the CDR3 is TGTGCCACCAGTGACTTAGCGGGAGATCGGGAGACCCAGTACTTC.

The chain joins TRBV7-9 to TRBJ2-1, with no clear D. Germline assignment: CDR1 SEHNR and CDR2 FQNEAQ (reference sequence). The CDR3 extends over 13 amino acids. The V and J ends lost 9 bases and 7 bases respectively, with 16 bases between them. The CDR3 loop is CARSDQYGNEQFF. The CDR3 region has the DNA TGTGCCAGAAGCGACCAGTATGGGAATGAGCAGTTCTTC.

The V call is TRBV6-2 or TRBV6-3, the J call TRBJ1-2; TRBD1 is a possible D gene (6 bases). The CDR3 contains 12 residues. Germline CDR1 and CDR2: MNHEY and SVGEGT. With 5 bases removed from V and 5 bases from J, the gap between germline ends came to 9 bases. CDR3 sequence (DNA): TGTGCCAGCAGTCGAAGGGGGTATGGCTACACCTTC. Amino acids: CASSRRGYGYTF.

CDR3 region: CASSLQETQYF. The CDR3 nucleotides are TGTGCCAGCTCACTCCAAGAGACCCAGTACTTC. The J gene is TRBJ2-5, the V gene TRBV18, with D hard to call. This CDR3 comprises 11 residues. Trimming stripped 4 bases from V and 1 base from J, with 1 base between. Germline loops: CDR1 KGHSH, CDR2 LQKENI.

The V and J genes are TRBV10-3 and TRBJ1-4; D is undetermined. This CDR3 has 15 amino acids. Germline CDR1 reads ENHRY; CDR2 reads SYGVKD. With 3 bases removed from V and 0 bases from J, the gap between germline ends came to 8 bases. The CDR3 is CAISDRGSTNEKLFF. The CDR3 DNA reads TGTGCCATCAGTGATAGAGGTTCAACTAATGAAAAACTGTTTTTT.

This clone was detected only a few times. The chain links TRBV30 to TRBJ2-5; 14 bases align to TRBD2. CDR3 length equals 15 residues. V lost 1 base and J lost 3; bases outside the gene matches: 1. Germline loops: CDR1 GTSNPN, CDR2 SVGIG (reference sequence). The CDR3 coding sequence is TGTGCCTGGAGTGGGGGACTAGCGGGAGAAGAGACCCAGTACTTC. Translated, it gives CAWSGGLAGEETQYF.

This rearrangement joins TRBV7-9 to TRBJ1-6; D ambiguous. V was pared by 5 bases and J by 7 bases, with 12 bases between. The germline CDR1 and CDR2 sequences are SEHNR and FQNEAQ (reference sequence). The length of the CDR3 is 14 residues. CDR3 bases: TGTGCCAGCAGCCCCCTACTAGCCAATTCACCCCTCCACTTT. It yields the protein CASSPLLANSPLHF.

The chain carries TRBV25-1 and TRBJ2-5; 7 nucleotides match TRBD1. Germline V gene data show CDR1 as MGHDK and CDR2 as SYGVNS. This CDR3 has 14 residues. Losses at the gene ends were 2 bases for V and 5 bases for J; bases not matched to a gene: 5. CDR3 nucleotide sequence: TGTGCCAGCAGTGAACCCACAGGGGTCGAGACCCAGTACTTC. It codes for CASSEPTGVETQYF.

V gene TRBV5-6 combines with J gene TRBJ2-5, with D unresolved. The CDR3 runs 13 residues. CDR1 and CDR2 from the germline V gene are SGHDT and YYEEEE. The V and J ends lost 3 bases and 3 bases respectively, with 9 bases between them. Written as DNA, the CDR3 is TGTGCCAGCAGCTCCTCAGGAGAAGAGACCCAGTACTTC. This translates into CASSSSGEETQYF.

The genes are TRBV28 and TRBJ1-4, with 9 bases lining up with TRBD1. The CDR3 runs to 14 residues. CDR1 MDHEN and CDR2 SYDVKM come from the germline V gene. J was trimmed by 5 bases and V by 5 bases; bases with no gene match: 3. CDR3 nucleotide sequence: TGTGCCAGCAGTGGGACAGGGAGAAATGAAAAACTGTTTTTT. Residues: CASSGTGRNEKLFF. The variable domain in full, with the rest retrieved from reference TRBV28 and TRBJ1-4, is DVKVTQSSRYLVKRTGEKVFLECVQDMDHENMFWYRQDPGLGLRLIYFSYDVKMKEKGDIPEGYSVSREKKERFSLILESASTNQTSMYLCASSGTGRNEKLFFGSGTQLSVL.